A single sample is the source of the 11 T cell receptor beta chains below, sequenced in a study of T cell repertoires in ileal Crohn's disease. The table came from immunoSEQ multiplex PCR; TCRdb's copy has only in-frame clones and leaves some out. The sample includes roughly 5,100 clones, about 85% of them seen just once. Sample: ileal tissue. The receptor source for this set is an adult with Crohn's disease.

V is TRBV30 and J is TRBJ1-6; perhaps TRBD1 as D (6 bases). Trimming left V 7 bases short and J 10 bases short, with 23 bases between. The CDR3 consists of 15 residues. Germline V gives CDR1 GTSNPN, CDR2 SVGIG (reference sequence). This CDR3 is CASQLGGRGASPLHF. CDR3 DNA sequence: TGTGCCTCCCAACTAGGGGGGAGGGGAGCCTCACCCCTCCACTTT.

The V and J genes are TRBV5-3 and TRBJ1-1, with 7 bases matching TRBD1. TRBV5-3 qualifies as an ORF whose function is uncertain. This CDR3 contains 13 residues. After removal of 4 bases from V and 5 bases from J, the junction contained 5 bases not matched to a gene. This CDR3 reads CARSQGQQTEAFF. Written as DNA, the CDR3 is TGTGCCAGAAGCCAGGGACAGCAGACTGAAGCTTTCTTT.

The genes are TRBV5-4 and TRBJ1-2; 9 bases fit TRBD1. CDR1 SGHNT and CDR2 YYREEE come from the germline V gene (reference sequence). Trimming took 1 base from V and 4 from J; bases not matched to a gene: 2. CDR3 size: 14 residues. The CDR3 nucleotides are TGTGCCAGCAGCTTGCGGGACAGGGTCTATGGCTACACCTTC. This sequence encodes CASSLRDRVYGYTF.

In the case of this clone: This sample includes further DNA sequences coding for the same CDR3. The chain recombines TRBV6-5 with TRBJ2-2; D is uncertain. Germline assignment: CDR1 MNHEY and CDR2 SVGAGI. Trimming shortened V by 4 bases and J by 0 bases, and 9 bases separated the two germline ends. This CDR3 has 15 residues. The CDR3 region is CASSLGDANTGELFF. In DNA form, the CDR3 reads TGTGCCAGCAGTTTAGGAGACGCGAACACCGGGGAGCTGTTTTTT.

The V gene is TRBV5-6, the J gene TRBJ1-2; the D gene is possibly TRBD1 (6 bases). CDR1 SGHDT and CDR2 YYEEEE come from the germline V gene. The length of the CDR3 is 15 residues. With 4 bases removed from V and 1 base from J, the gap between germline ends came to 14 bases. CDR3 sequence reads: CASSLRTEHNYGYTF. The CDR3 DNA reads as TGTGCCAGCAGCCTGCGGACAGAACATAACTATGGCTACACCTTC.

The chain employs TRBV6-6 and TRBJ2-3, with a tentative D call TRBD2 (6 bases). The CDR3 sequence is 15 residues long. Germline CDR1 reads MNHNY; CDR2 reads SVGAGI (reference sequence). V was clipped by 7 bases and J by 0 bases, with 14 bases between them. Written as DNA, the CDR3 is TGTGCCAGCAATTCCGGGGGTGCTAGCACAGATACGCAGTATTTT. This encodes CASNSGGASTDTQYF.

The CDR3 region has the DNA TGTGCCAGCAGTCCCAGCGGGATCACAGATACGCAGTATTTT. This sequence encodes CASSPSGITDTQYF. This chain uses TRBV28 with TRBJ2-3, with 7 positions matching TRBD2. CDR1 is MDHEN and CDR2 is SYDVKM in the germline V gene. V trimming: 5 bases; J trimming: 2 bases; junction bases outside the gene matches: 4. The CDR3 extends over 14 amino acids. Together with reference TRBV28 and TRBJ2-3, the CDR3 gives the full variable domain: DVKVTQSSRYLVKRTGEKVFLECVQDMDHENMFWYRQDPGLGLRLIYFSYDVKMKEKGDIPEGYSVSREKKERFSLILESASTNQTSMYLCASSPSGITDTQYFGPGTRLTVL.

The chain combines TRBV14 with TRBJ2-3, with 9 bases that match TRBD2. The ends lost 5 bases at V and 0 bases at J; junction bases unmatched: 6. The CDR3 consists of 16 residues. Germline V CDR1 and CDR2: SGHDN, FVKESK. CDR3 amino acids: CASSLGTSLSTDTQYF. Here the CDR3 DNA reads TGTGCCAGCAGCTTGGGGACTAGCCTAAGCACAGATACGCAGTATTTT.

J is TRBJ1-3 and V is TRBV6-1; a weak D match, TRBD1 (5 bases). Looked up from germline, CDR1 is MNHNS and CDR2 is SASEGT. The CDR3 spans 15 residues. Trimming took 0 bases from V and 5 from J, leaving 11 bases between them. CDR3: CASSEADGGRNTIYF. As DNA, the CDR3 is TGTGCCAGCAGTGAAGCGGACGGGGGAAGAAACACCATATATTTT.

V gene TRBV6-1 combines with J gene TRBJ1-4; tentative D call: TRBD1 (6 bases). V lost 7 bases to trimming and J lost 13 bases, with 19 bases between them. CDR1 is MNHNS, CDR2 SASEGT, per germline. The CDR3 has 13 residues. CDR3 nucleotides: TGTGCCAGCACCTCTCCCCCAGGGGAGAGACTGTTTTTT. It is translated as CASTSPPGERLFF.

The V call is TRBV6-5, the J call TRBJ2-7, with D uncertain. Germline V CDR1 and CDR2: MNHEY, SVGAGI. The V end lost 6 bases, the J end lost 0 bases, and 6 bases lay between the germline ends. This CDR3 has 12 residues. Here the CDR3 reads CASSRYSYEQYF. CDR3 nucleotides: TGTGCCAGCAGCCGTTACTCCTACGAGCAGTACTTC.